Listed below are T cell receptor beta chains from one sample, sequenced in a study of T cells in localized non-small cell lung cancer. The table came from immunoSEQ multiplex PCR; TCRdb's copy has only in-frame clones and leaves some out. The sample consists of 15,000 to 20,000 clones, nearly 90% of them appearing once. The sample here was peripheral blood mononuclear cells, taken before any cancer treatment. The origin of the receptors is a woman aged 35 to 70 with stage III lung adenocarcinoma. Both conserved end residues are part of each CDR3. A D gene is named only where the DNA matches it firmly.

j_call: TRBJ2-3
d_call: TRBD2
v_call: TRBV5-1
cdr3_nt: TGCGCCAGCAGCACCGGGACTAGCGGGATAAGAGCCACAGATACGCAGTATTTT
cdr3_aa: CASSTGTSGIRATDTQYF

j_call: TRBJ2-7
d_call: TRBD2
v_call: TRBV5-5
cdr3_nt: TGTGCCAGCAGCCTAGCGGGAGGACCAAACTCCTACGAGCAGTACTTC
cdr3_aa: CASSLAGGPNSYEQYF

j_call: TRBJ1-1
d_call: -
v_call: TRBV10-3
cdr3_nt: TGTGCCATCAAGCGGCGAGACACTGAAGCTTTCTTT
cdr3_aa: CAIKRRDTEAFF

j_call: TRBJ1-4
d_call: -
v_call: TRBV30
cdr3_nt: TGTGCCTGGGTGAGGGGGGGTGCAACTAATGAAAAACTGTTTTTT
cdr3_aa: CAWVRGGATNEKLFF

j_call: TRBJ2-2
d_call: TRBD2
v_call: TRBV5-1
cdr3_nt: TGCGCCAGCGCGGGGAGGGGACTTAACACCGGGGAGCTGTTTTTT
cdr3_aa: CASAGRGLNTGELFF

j_call: TRBJ2-3
d_call: TRBD2
v_call: TRBV4-1
cdr3_nt: TGCGCCAGCAGCCTCGGGACTAGCGGGGGGCCCAGCACAGATACGCAGTATTTT
cdr3_aa: CASSLGTSGGPSTDTQYF

j_call: TRBJ1-1
d_call: -
v_call: TRBV11-3
cdr3_nt: TGTGCCAGCAGTAAACGTCCCGATAATGAAGCTTTCTTT
cdr3_aa: CASSKRPDNEAFF

j_call: TRBJ2-3
d_call: -
v_call: TRBV7-8
cdr3_nt: TGTGCCAGCAGCCCCGGCCGAGATACGCAGTATTTT
cdr3_aa: CASSPGRDTQYF

j_call: TRBJ1-2
d_call: TRBD1
v_call: TRBV4-1
cdr3_nt: TGCGCCAGCAGCCAAGTCCCGACAGGGGACTATGGCTACACCTTC
cdr3_aa: CASSQVPTGDYGYTF

j_call: TRBJ2-7
d_call: TRBD2
v_call: TRBV15
cdr3_nt: TGTGCCACCAGCAGAGATTCTAGCGGGAGGGCCGACTACGAGCAGTACTTC
cdr3_aa: CATSRDSSGRADYEQYF

j_call: TRBJ2-3
d_call: TRBD2
v_call: TRBV6-5
cdr3_nt: TGTGCCAGCAGTCTGTCTAGCGGGAGGCTAGATACGCAGTATTTT
cdr3_aa: CASSLSSGRLDTQYF